Shown below are 10 T cell receptor beta chains from a single sample sequenced in a study of blood T cell repertoires in COVID-19. Generated by immunoSEQ multiplex PCR, the TCRdb table keeps only in-frame clones and is missing some. This table has some 67,000 clones, about nine tenths appearing once. The sequenced material came from peripheral blood. These TCRs come from a woman between 18 and 29 years old with acute or convalescent COVID-19.

The chain couples TRBV2 to TRBJ1-2; D ambiguous. The V gene lost 8 bases and the J gene lost 5 bases, with 9 bases spanning the gap. Germline V gene data show CDR1 as SNHLY and CDR2 as FYNNEI. This CDR3 has 11 amino acids. The CDR3 DNA follows: TGTGCCAGCGGGGAGTATTATGGCTACACCTTC. Its protein product is CASGEYYGYTF.

The chain recombines TRBV3-1 (or the pseudogene TRBV3-2) with TRBJ2-7; 7 bases are a match to TRBD1. The CDR3 has 15 amino acids. V lost 3 bases to trimming and J lost 5 bases; unmatched junction nucleotides: 10. The V gene's germline CDR1 is LGHDT and CDR2 YNNKEL (reference sequence). The CDR3 nucleotides read TGTGCCAGCAGCCAGGCTGGGACAGTAAGCGACGAGCAGTACTTC. Amino acid sequence: CASSQAGTVSDEQYF.

The chain couples TRBV10-2 to TRBJ1-5; 10 nucleotides agree with TRBD1. The J segment lost 7 bases and the V segment lost 3 bases, leaving 12 bases of the junction unmatched. Germline loops: CDR1 WSHSY, CDR2 SAAADI. CDR3 length equals 17 residues. CDR3 loop: CASSDGTGDGFEQPQHF. The CDR3, as DNA: TGCGCCAGCAGTGATGGGACAGGGGACGGGTTTGAGCAGCCCCAGCATTTT.

J is TRBJ1-6 and V is TRBV19; no definite D call. The V end lost 1 base, the J end lost 10 bases, and 8 bases lay between the germline ends. The CDR3 sequence is 13 residues long. Germline V gene data show CDR1 as LNHDA and CDR2 as SQIVND (reference sequence). The CDR3 nucleotides read TGTGCCAGTAGTATAGGATGGGAGTCACCCCTCCACTTT. Protein sequence: CASSIGWESPLHF.

This chain links TRBV27 with TRBJ2-7; no clear D gene. From germline, CDR1 is MNHEY and CDR2 SMNVEV (reference sequence). The CDR3 covers 14 residues. V dropped 6 bases and J dropped 0 bases, with 12 bases sitting between them. The CDR3 loop is CASSGGLFSYEQYF. The CDR3 coding sequence is TGTGCCAGCAGCGGCGGCCTTTTCTCCTACGAGCAGTACTTC.

The V and J genes are TRBV11-2 and TRBJ2-1; maybe TRBD1 (6 bases). This CDR3 comprises 15 residues. The V gene's germline CDR1 is SGHAT and CDR2 FQNNGV. Trimming took off 0 bases at V and 3 bases at J, with 9 bases between the two ends. The CDR3 DNA follows: TGTGCCAGCAGCTTAGACAGGGGCCACTACAATGAGCAGTTCTTC. Its protein product is CASSLDRGHYNEQFF.

The chain is built from TRBV5-1 and TRBJ2-7; perhaps TRBD1 as D (5 bases). CDR3 length: 13 amino acids. V was shortened by 5 bases and J by 5 bases, with 14 bases between the two germline ends. Per the germline V gene, CDR1 is SGHRS and CDR2 is YFSETQ. The CDR3 region has the DNA TGCGCCAGCAGTCTGGGCAGGGAAAACGAGCAGTACTTC. Residues: CASSLGRENEQYF.

The J gene is TRBJ1-4, the V gene TRBV7-6; possibly TRBD1 for D (5 bases). V lost 3 bases, J lost 3 bases, and 8 bases lay in between. The germline V gene encodes CDR1 SGHVS and CDR2 FNYEAQ. The CDR3 consists of 14 residues. The CDR3 spells CASSFGGSNEKLFF. CDR3 coding DNA: TGTGCCAGCAGCTTCGGGGGGTCTAATGAAAAACTGTTTTTT.

The chain uses TRBV7-6 and TRBJ1-3; D is possibly TRBD1 (6 bases). Germline loops: CDR1 SGHVS, CDR2 FNYEAQ. The CDR3 is 16 amino acids. The V end lost 1 base, the J end lost 0 bases, and 10 bases lay between the germline ends. In nucleotides, the CDR3 is TGTGCCAGCAGCTTAGGACAGGACCACTCTGGAAACACCATATATTTT. Translating gives CASSLGQDHSGNTIYF.

The chain employs TRBV19 and TRBJ2-5; weak D call: TRBD1 (5 bases). The CDR3 is 13 residues long. V dropped 5 bases and J dropped 5 bases, with 12 bases sitting between them. Per germline, CDR1 LNHDA and CDR2 SQIVND (reference sequence). The CDR3 DNA sequence: TGTGCCAGTAGTGCAACAGGTCTGGAGACCCAGTACTTC. Protein product: CASSATGLETQYF.